Presented here are 23 T cell receptor beta chains from one specimen sequenced in a study of T cell responses to AZD1222 COVID-19 vaccine. Repertoires were generated with immunoSEQ multiplex PCR, while TCRdb's copy carries only in-frame clones and drops some. The repertoire has under 200,000 clones, roughly 92% of them found once; the top ten carry approximately 1.4%. The source material was peripheral blood, sampled on day 0 of AZD1222 vaccination. Source of these receptors: an adult in good health.

This chain links TRBV27 with TRBJ1-1, with D uncertain. Germline V gene lookup returns CDR1 MNHEY and CDR2 SMNVEV (reference sequence). V was pared by 6 bases and J by 2 bases, with 16 bases between. The CDR3 runs 15 residues. The CDR3 region is CASRPTQTENTEAFF. CDR3 DNA sequence: TGTGCCAGCAGACCGACCCAGACCGAAAACACTGAAGCTTTCTTT.

The J gene is TRBJ2-7, the V gene TRBV20-1, with D uncertain. CDR1 is DFQATT and CDR2 is SNEGSKA in the germline V gene (reference sequence). Trimming left V 3 bases short and J 4 bases short, with 7 bases between. This CDR3 is 11 amino acids long. CDR3 amino acids: CSASSYYEQYF. The CDR3, as DNA: TGCAGTGCTAGTTCCTATTACGAGCAGTACTTC.

For the CDR3, the DNA is TGTGCCAGCAGCAGACCGGGACAGGGAACCTACGAGCAGTACTTC. Its translation: CASSRPGQGTYEQYF. V gene TRBV5-4 combines with J gene TRBJ2-7; 9 nucleotides agree with TRBD1. Germline trimming cut 4 bases from V and 2 bases from J; bases unmatched to any gene: 7. Germline V gene data show CDR1 as SGHNT and CDR2 as YYREEE (reference sequence). This CDR3 has 15 amino acids.

The gene calls are TRBV28 and TRBJ1-5; possibly TRBD1 for D (5 bases). Between the trimmed V and J ends, which lost 6 bases and 9 bases, there was a span of 21 bases. The CDR3 loop spans 15 amino acids. CDR1 is MDHEN and CDR2 is SYDVKM in the germline V gene. The CDR3 DNA follows: TGTGCCAGCAGCGGAACGGACGGGGTAGACAGGCCCCAGCATTTT. It codes for CASSGTDGVDRPQHF.

The rearrangement uses TRBV9 and TRBJ1-4; D is perhaps TRBD1 (6 bases). The V and J ends lost 6 bases and 2 bases respectively, with 14 bases between them. This CDR3 comprises 15 residues. Looked up from germline, CDR1 is SGDLS and CDR2 is YYNGEE. CDR3 region: CASTGQGLTNEKLFF. As DNA, the CDR3 is TGTGCCAGCACCGGTCAGGGGTTGACTAATGAAAAACTGTTTTTT.

In the case of this clone: Other DNA sequences in this sample translate to the same CDR3. The J gene is TRBJ2-7, the V gene TRBV12-3 or TRBV12-4; no definite D call. Trimming removed 3 bases from V and 4 bases from J, with 4 bases in between. The CDR3 runs 11 residues. The CDR3 is CASSFRYEQYF. The CDR3 bases are TGTGCCAGCAGTTTTAGGTACGAGCAGTACTTC.

This clone has just one count. One junction end does not reproduce the germline sequence, and a read error may be involved. This chain links TRBV6-5 with TRBJ1-2, with D unresolved. The CDR3 extends over 11 amino acids. Germline-derived CDR1 and CDR2 are MNHEY and SVGAGI. For the CDR3, the DNA is TGCACGACACGGCACAACTATGGCTACACCTTC. It is translated as CTTRHNYGYTF.

V and J are TRBV7-2 and TRBJ1-2, with D possibly matching TRBD1 (5 bases). This CDR3 contains 14 residues. Germline V CDR1 and CDR2: SGHTA, FQGNSA. Trimming cost V 1 base and J 4 bases, with 10 bases left between them. The DNA for the CDR3 is TGTGCCAGCAGCTTAGGGGGACCCGCCTATGGCTACACCTTC. Translated: CASSLGGPAYGYTF.

V usage is TRBV5-8 and J usage is TRBJ1-1; D perhaps matches TRBD1 (5 bases). V shed 0 bases and J shed 13 bases, with 16 bases lying between them. This CDR3 has 13 residues. Germline assignment: CDR1 SGHTS and CDR2 YDEGEE. CDR3 nucleotides: TGTGCCAGCAGCTTGGGGGGCACAAGGGTATTTTTCTTT. Amino acids: CASSLGGTRVFFF.

The V gene is TRBV5-1, the J gene TRBJ1-3; 8 nucleotides match TRBD1. The germline CDR1 and CDR2 sequences are SGHRS and YFSETQ. With 2 bases clipped from V and 0 bases from J, the junction kept 4 bases outside the gene matches. This CDR3 has 16 residues. The CDR3: CASSLRTGGSGNTIYF. CDR3 DNA sequence: TGCGCCAGCAGCTTACGTACAGGGGGCTCTGGAAACACCATATATTTT.

V is TRBV28 and J is TRBJ1-4; 7 bases agree with TRBD1. The length of the CDR3 is 16 residues. The germline CDR1 and CDR2 sequences are MDHEN and SYDVKM. V shed 5 bases, J shed 2 bases, and the junction held 8 bases outside the gene matches. DNA for the CDR3: TGTGCCAGCAGTCTCCCGTCGACAGGGACTAATGAAAAACTGTTTTTT. Residues: CASSLPSTGTNEKLFF. Together with reference TRBV28 and TRBJ1-4, the CDR3 gives the full variable domain: DVKVTQSSRYLVKRTGEKVFLECVQDMDHENMFWYRQDPGLGLRLIYFSYDVKMKEKGDIPEGYSVSREKKERFSLILESASTNQTSMYLCASSLPSTGTNEKLFFGSGTQLSVL.

V usage is TRBV28 and J usage is TRBJ1-1; unclear D gene. V lost 3 bases and J lost 3, with 17 bases in between. The CDR3 is 16 residues long. The germline V gene encodes CDR1 MDHEN and CDR2 SYDVKM. The CDR3 DNA reads TGTGCCAGCAGTTTCACCCATCGGACGGTTTACACTGAAGCTTTCTTT. Translated, it gives CASSFTHRTVYTEAFF. Combining the CDR3 with reference TRBV28 and TRBJ1-1 gives the whole variable domain DVKVTQSSRYLVKRTGEKVFLECVQDMDHENMFWYRQDPGLGLRLIYFSYDVKMKEKGDIPEGYSVSREKKERFSLILESASTNQTSMYLCASSFTHRTVYTEAFFGQGTRLTVV.

The chain recombines TRBV13 with TRBJ2-7; the D is unclear. V was shortened by 2 bases and J by 3 bases, with 2 bases between the two germline ends. This CDR3 has 11 amino acids. CDR1 is PRHDT and CDR2 is FYEKMQ in the germline V gene (reference sequence). DNA for the CDR3: TGTGCCAGCAGCTTACACTACGAGCAGTACTTC. This sequence encodes CASSLHYEQYF.

CDR3: CASSRPGQSNTEAFF. DNA of the CDR3: TGTGCCAGCAGCCGCCCTGGACAGTCCAACACTGAAGCTTTCTTT. This rearrangement joins TRBV7-8 to TRBJ1-1; D might be TRBD1 (6 bases). Per the germline V gene, CDR1 is SGHVS and CDR2 is FQNEAQ. This CDR3 spans 15 amino acids. V was pared by 5 bases and J by 2 bases, with 15 bases between. Using reference TRBV7-8 and TRBJ1-1 for the parts outside the CDR3, the full variable domain is GAGVSQSPRYKVAKRGQDVALRCDPISGHVSLFWYQQALGQGPEFLTYFQNEAQLDKSGLPSDRFFAERPEGSVSTLKIQRTQQEDSAVYLCASSRPGQSNTEAFFGQGTRLTVV.

This sequence joins TRBV18 and TRBJ2-7; possible D gene TRBD2, 6 bases. CDR3 size: 16 residues. The germline gives CDR1 KGHSH, CDR2 LQKENI. Trimming took off 4 bases at V and 2 bases at J, with 18 bases between the two ends. As DNA, the CDR3 is TGTGCCAGCTCACAGCCCGCGGGGCCTCACCCCTACGAGCAGTACTTC. Translation: CASSQPAGPHPYEQYF.

This chain uses TRBV19 with TRBJ1-1, with D unclear. V was trimmed by 5 bases and J by 2 bases, leaving 15 bases between them. This CDR3 comprises 15 residues. CDR1 is LNHDA, CDR2 SQIVND, per germline (reference sequence). As DNA, the CDR3 is TGTGCCAGTAGTGTTCTACATACCGTTAACACTGAAGCTTTCTTT. Its protein is CASSVLHTVNTEAFF.

This clone appeared once. CDR3 in amino acids: CASSLDLNYGYTF. In nucleotides, the CDR3 is TGTGCCAGCAGCTTAGACCTGAACTATGGCTACACCTTC. The chain combines TRBV11-2 with TRBJ1-2; D is ambiguous. V was pared by 0 bases and J by 2 bases, with 4 bases between. Germline values: CDR1 SGHAT, CDR2 FQNNGV. The CDR3 has 13 residues.

This clone has more than one count but fewer than ten. The chain uses TRBV14 and TRBJ2-5; 11 bases agree with TRBD2. The CDR3 extends over 17 amino acids. Losses at the gene ends were 1 base for V and 4 bases for J; bases not matched to a gene: 8. Germline-derived CDR1 and CDR2 are SGHDN and FVKESK. CDR3 DNA sequence: TGTGCCAGCAGCCAAGGGACTAGCGGGCTGGTGGGAGAGACCCAGTACTTC. Its translation: CASSQGTSGLVGETQYF.

This chain connects TRBV9 to TRBJ1-1; D is undetermined. The CDR3 has 15 amino acids. Germline-derived CDR1 and CDR2 are SGDLS and YYNGEE. Between the trimmed V and J ends, which lost 4 bases and 3 bases, there was a span of 16 bases. The CDR3 reads CASSSDALGDTEAFF. Here the CDR3 DNA reads TGTGCCAGCAGCTCGGATGCCCTCGGGGACACTGAAGCTTTCTTT.

CDR3 amino acids: CASSLANEQFF. The CDR3 bases are TGTGCCAGCAGCTTGGCCAATGAGCAGTTCTTC. This rearrangement joins TRBV5-6 to TRBJ2-1; D not certain. The CDR3 consists of 11 residues. The V and J ends lost 0 bases and 6 bases respectively, with 1 base between them. The germline gives CDR1 SGHDT, CDR2 YYEEEE.

In its sample, this clone was seen once. The J gene is TRBJ1-4, the V gene TRBV4-2, with 7 bases identical to TRBD1. This CDR3 comprises 13 residues. Germline assignment: CDR1 LGHNA and CDR2 YNFKEQ. J was trimmed by 8 bases and V by 6 bases; bases with no gene match: 6. The CDR3 region is CASRQGTGEKLFF. In nucleotides, the CDR3 is TGTGCCAGCAGACAGGGGACTGGGGAAAAACTGTTTTTT.

The rearrangement uses TRBV5-4 and TRBJ1-1; TRBD1 agrees at 8 bases. CDR3 length: 13 amino acids. Trimming took 9 bases from V and 0 from J; bases not matched to a gene: 4. Germline assignment: CDR1 SGHNT and CDR2 YYREEE (reference sequence). The chain's CDR3 is CATWTGMNTEAFF. In nucleotides, the CDR3 is TGTGCCACGTGGACAGGGATGAACACTGAAGCTTTCTTT.

The chain recombines TRBV6-6 with TRBJ1-5; D uncertain. The CDR3 spans 15 residues. The V gene lost 4 bases and the J gene lost 0 bases, with 10 bases spanning the gap. Germline CDR1 MNHNY, CDR2 SVGAGI (reference sequence). CDR3 region: CASSLDSYSNQPQHF. CDR3 nucleotides: TGTGCCAGCAGTTTAGACTCTTATAGCAATCAGCCCCAGCATTTT.